This T cell receptor beta chain was documented in a study of T cells after yellow fever vaccination. General study results and limits: It was a small share of clonotypes that appeared in both CD4 and CD8 compartments.

In its sample, this clonotype was seen many times. Its antigen remains unknown. The CDR3 runs to 14 residues. V dropped 3 bases and J dropped 2 bases, with 10 bases sitting between them. Universal primer sites and UMIs were introduced during 5'RACE template-switching synthesis of TCR cDNA. Each CDR3 protein gets one entry after TCRdb re-called the 5' RACE reads with MiXCR. Here the sample spans approximately 240,000 distinct CDR3 sequences, over 3% being singletons. The chain is built from TRBV12-3 or TRBV12-4 and TRBJ1-1; D uncertain. The TCR was taken from a man aged 18-30 years who received the YFV17D yellow fever vaccine. Sequences were derived from PBMCs, sampled 15 days after the yellow fever booster vaccination. CDR3 amino acids: CASSLTERNTEAFF. DNA for the CDR3: TGTGCCAGCAGTTTGACGGAGCGCAACACTGAAGCTTTCTTT.